This T cell receptor (beta chain) was retrieved from a study of graft-versus-host responses after intestinal transplantation. This CDR3 is built from 20 residues. In regard to this clone: The antigen is not known.

Measured with immunoSEQ multiplex PCR; TCRdb has only the in-frame clones, and not every one. The repertoire holds approximately 97,000 clones, with just under 95% as singletons. The input for sequencing was unstimulated CD8+ T cells sorted from spleen or lymph node cells, taken before transplant. The TCR sequence derives from a human donor who was the organ donor for an intestinal transplant. This chain connects TRBV21-1 to TRBJ2-5; the D call in the table, TRBD1, was not verified against the DNA. TRBV21-1 is listed as a pseudogene. The CDR3 DNA reads TGTGCCAGCAGCAAAGCGCTTCTACCACTTACCGGGACAGTTTACCTCGCCCAGTACTTC. This gives the protein CASSKALLPLTGTVYLAQYF.